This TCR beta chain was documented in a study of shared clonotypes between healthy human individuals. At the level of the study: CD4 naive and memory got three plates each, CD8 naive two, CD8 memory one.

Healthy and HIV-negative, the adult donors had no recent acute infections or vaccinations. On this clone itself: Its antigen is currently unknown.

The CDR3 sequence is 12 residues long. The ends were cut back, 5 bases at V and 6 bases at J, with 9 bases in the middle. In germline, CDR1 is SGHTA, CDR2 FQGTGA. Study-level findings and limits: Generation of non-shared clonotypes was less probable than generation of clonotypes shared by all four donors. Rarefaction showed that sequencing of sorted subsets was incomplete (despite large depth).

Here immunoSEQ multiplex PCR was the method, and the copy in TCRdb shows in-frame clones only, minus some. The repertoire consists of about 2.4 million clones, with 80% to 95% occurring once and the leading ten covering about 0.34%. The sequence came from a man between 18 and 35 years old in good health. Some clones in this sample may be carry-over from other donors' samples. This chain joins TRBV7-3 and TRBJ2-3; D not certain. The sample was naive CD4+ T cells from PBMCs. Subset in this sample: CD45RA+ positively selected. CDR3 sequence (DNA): TGTGCCAGCAGCCAGCCGAGGGATACGCAGTATTTT. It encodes CASSQPRDTQYF.